This TCR beta chain was recorded in a study of T cell clonality in common variable immunodeficiency. Turning to this clone: As yet, its antigen is unknown.

Both groups were predominantly of Caucasian heritage. CVID and control samples used equivalent genomic DNA input. This table comes from immunoSEQ multiplex PCR, and its TCRdb copy is limited to in-frame clones, with some not included. The record shows around 29,000 clones for this sample, with no singletons present. General study findings and limits: In common variable immunodeficiency, TCR beta chains reportedly carried fewer deletions and N-nucleotide insertions.

Sequenced sample: peripheral blood mononuclear cells. The receptor comes from a person aged 18 to 69 in good health.

The CDR3 spells CASSVGRELVETQYF. The sequenced part of the CDR3 DNA is TGTGCCAGTAGTGTAGGGCGGGAATTGGTAGAGACC. V usage is TRBV19 and J usage is TRBJ2-5; TRBD2 is a possible D gene (6 bases). The CDR3 end is not reached by the read, which stops 3 residues before it; the germline J gene fills it in. Germline loops: CDR1 LNHDA, CDR2 SQIVND (reference sequence). Trimming shortened V by 5 bases and J by 4 bases, and 17 bases separated the two germline ends. There are 15 residues in the CDR3.